A single sample gave rise to the 6 T cell receptor beta chains below, sequenced in a study of regulatory T cells in long-lasting Graves disease. Arm-PCR with iRepertoire HTBI primers amplified the CDR3 regions for these TCR beta libraries. TCRdb re-called the multiplex PCR reads through MiXCR, storing one row per CDR3 protein. This table holds a few hundred thousand distinct CDR3 sequences, about 15% found once. Time point in this sample: newly diagnosed GD, antithyroid drugs for less than 3 months. Generation of the TCR library employed RNA extracted from PBMCs. The same sample was also used in a study of T cells in Graves' hyperthyroidism and ophthalmopathy.

Specimen: peripheral blood mononuclear cells (PBMCs), collected at new diagnosis, from a patient treated with antithyroid drugs. These receptors were collected from a woman in her forties or fifties with Graves disease.

This clonotype was observed at least ten times. The chain combines TRBV9 with TRBJ2-7; D is perhaps TRBD2 (6 bases). This CDR3 has 15 amino acids. Germline CDR1 reads SGDLS; CDR2 reads YYNGEE. V shed 0 bases and J shed 4 bases, with 14 bases lying between them. This chain's CDR3 is CASSVGGTPTYEQYF. CDR3 nucleotide sequence: TGTGCCAGCAGCGTAGGGGGGACTCCCACTTACGAGCAGTACTTC.

About this clonotype: A read error may produce the germline difference seen at one junction end. The chain carries TRBV28 and TRBJ2-1, with TRBD2 as a possible D gene (6 bases). The end of the DNA fits TRBJ2-3 better, so the J call may be wrong. CDR3 size: 15 residues. Per the germline V gene, CDR1 is MDHEN and CDR2 is SYDVKM. The CDR3 DNA reads TGTGCCAGCAGCCTTATCCCGGGAGCCCCAGATGCGCAGTATTTT. Translation gives CASSLIPGAPDAQYF.

This clonotype was recorded many times. The J gene is TRBJ2-5, the V gene TRBV10-3; 13 bases are shared with TRBD2. The germline CDR1 and CDR2 sequences are ENHRY and SYGVKD. The length of the CDR3 is 18 residues. V lost 0 bases to trimming and J lost 2 bases; unmatched junction nucleotides: 6. In DNA form, the CDR3 reads TGTGCCATCAGTGAGTCTGCAGGACTAGCGGGGGCTCAAGAGACCCAGTACTTC. It specifies CAISESAGLAGAQETQYF.

This clonotype was seen at least ten times. The chain combines TRBV5-1 with TRBJ2-7; D is undetermined. Germline CDR1 and CDR2: SGHRS and YFSETQ. V lost 1 base and J lost 2, with 13 bases in between. CDR3 length: 15 residues. The CDR3 spells CASSLSGNPPYEQYF. In nucleotides, the CDR3 is TGCGCCAGCAGCTTGAGTGGAAATCCTCCCTACGAGCAGTACTTC.

This clonotype was picked up many times. The chain couples TRBV10-3 to TRBJ2-7; TRBD2 agrees at 8 bases. The CDR3 length is 17 residues. V trimming: 0 bases; J trimming: 3 bases; junction bases outside the gene matches: 10. Germline-derived CDR1 and CDR2 are ENHRY and SYGVKD. The DNA for the CDR3 is TGTGCCATCAGTGAGTCGATGGGGGGGACTAGGCTCTACGAGCAGTACTTC. Translation gives CAISESMGGTRLYEQYF.

This clonotype was counted many times. The chain is built from TRBV20-1 and TRBJ2-2, with 8 bases lining up with TRBD1. The ends lost 6 bases at V and 4 bases at J; junction bases unmatched: 4. Germline lookup yields CDR1 DFQATT and CDR2 SNEGSKA (reference sequence). This CDR3 has 13 amino acids. In DNA, the CDR3 is TGCAGTGCCAGGGGGCTAGGCACCGGGGAGCTGTTTTTT. Translated, it gives CSARGLGTGELFF.